This T cell receptor (beta chain) comes out of a study of CD8+ T cells in alopecia areata. This clone was observed a few times. Its antigen is still unknown. Genes and germline come from the mouse. The observed sequence ends 4 residues before the CDR3 terminus, with the missing tail filled in from the germline J gene. Germline V lookup: CDR1 NSHNY, CDR2 SYGAGN. This CDR3 contains 14 residues. V dropped 3 bases and J dropped 6; count of bases not matched to a gene: 3. Extracted from the samples, RNA was reverse transcribed into cDNA to serve as the sequencing template. Assay: immunoSEQ multiplex PCR; the TCRdb copy retains only in-frame clones and omits some. This repertoire holds approximately 110,000 clones, and none appear only once. Study-level points and caveats: TCR sharing across patients was less clear than in mice, possibly HLA-related. Sequence data from scalp samples additionally include resident alphabeta T cells of normal skin.

The clonotype comes from a C3H/HeJ mouse with alopecia areata. The MHC haplotype recorded for the strain is H2-k. Sequences were obtained from lesional skin. The chain has TRBV13-1 and TRBJ2-1; 10 nucleotides match TRBD2. CDR3 bases read: TGTGCCAGCAGTGGCAGACTGGGGGGTGCT. It specifies CASSGRLGGA. The full-length CDR3 reads as CASSGRLGGAEQFF.